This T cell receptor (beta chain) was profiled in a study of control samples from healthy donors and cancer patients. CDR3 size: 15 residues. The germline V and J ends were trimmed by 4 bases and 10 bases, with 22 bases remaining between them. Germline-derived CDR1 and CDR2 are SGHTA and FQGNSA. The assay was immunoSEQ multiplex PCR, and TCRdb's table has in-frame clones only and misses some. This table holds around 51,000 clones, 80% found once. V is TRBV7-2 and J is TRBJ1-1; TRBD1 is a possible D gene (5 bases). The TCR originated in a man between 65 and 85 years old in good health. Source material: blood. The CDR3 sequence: CASSSRDLEVSGAFF. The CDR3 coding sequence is TGTGCCAGCAGCTCCCGGGACTTAGAGGTTTCAGGAGCTTTCTTT.